The clone carrying this TCR beta chain was observed a handful of times. Antigen: not known. The data originate from a study of T-cell memory formation after mild COVID-19. The study's findings and limits: Detection of some responders pre-infection suggested pre-existing cross-reactive memory T cells participated. Among clones contracting day 15 to 85, CD4/CD8 was balanced, whereas later expanders leaned CD4+. The study found contracting CD4+ clones mainly in CM and EM and contracting CD8+ clones in EMRA.

UMIs and sample barcodes were carried by the TCR alpha and TCR beta cDNA libraries that 5'RACE produced using constant-segment primers. From the 5' RACE reads, TCRdb called clonotypes with MiXCR, one entry per CDR3 protein. The profile shows roughly 150,000 distinct CDR3 sequences, approximately 13% of them singletons. The CDR3 consists of 13 residues. Trimming removed 5 bases at V and 8 bases at J, with 15 bases between. The germline V gene has CDR1 KGHSH and CDR2 LQKENI. The chain has TRBV18 and TRBJ1-1; D gene unclear. This clonotype originated in a man younger than 35 who had mild COVID-19 (a few samples of this study predate the infection). Cell type and time point are not known. The sequencing sample was made of PBMCs or a T cell subset sorted from them (not recorded which). CDR3 coding DNA: TGTGCCAGCTCATGGGCCATAAGGGAGGAAGCTTTCTTT. It encodes CASSWAIREEAFF.